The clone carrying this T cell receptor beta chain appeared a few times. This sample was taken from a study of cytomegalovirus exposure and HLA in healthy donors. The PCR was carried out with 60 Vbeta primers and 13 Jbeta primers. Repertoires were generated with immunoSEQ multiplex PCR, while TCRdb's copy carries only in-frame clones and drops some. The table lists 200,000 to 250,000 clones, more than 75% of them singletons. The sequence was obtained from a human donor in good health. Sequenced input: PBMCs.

The CDR3 coding sequence is TGTGCCAGCAGCCTCCGGCAGGGGGTCAGCACCGGGGAGCTGTTTTTT. Its protein is CASSLRQGVSTGELFF. This rearrangement joins TRBV7-2 to TRBJ2-2, with 7 bases identical to TRBD1. CDR3 length: 16 amino acids. CDR1 and CDR2 from the germline V gene are SGHTA and FQGNSA. J gave up 4 bases and V 5 bases, and 10 bases lay outside the gene matches.